Each of the 16 T cell receptor beta chains below was sequenced from the same sample in a study of blood T cell repertoires in COVID-19. The data were produced by immunoSEQ multiplex PCR, yet TCRdb's version contains in-frame clones alone and is incomplete. The repertoire holds about 320,000 clones, with over 75% as singletons. Sequenced input: PBMCs or T cells enriched from blood (not recorded which). The receptors here all came from a man aged 30-40 years who had recovered from COVID-19.

The chain joins TRBV6-1 to TRBJ2-7, with D perhaps TRBD2 (6 bases). From germline, CDR1 is MNHNS and CDR2 SASEGT. The V gene lost 1 base and the J gene lost 8 bases, with 12 bases spanning the gap. This CDR3 spans 13 amino acids. The CDR3 nucleotides are TGTGCCAGCAGTGAAGGGGGGGAGTCAAAGCAGTACTTC. Protein sequence: CASSEGGESKQYF.

The chain couples TRBV6-6 to TRBJ1-6; D call uncertain. Germline V gene data show CDR1 as MNHNY and CDR2 as SVGAGI (reference sequence). The CDR3 length is 16 residues. V was pared by 0 bases and J by 7 bases, with 13 bases between. Here the CDR3 reads CASSYSGAGLNSPLHF. CDR3 bases: TGTGCCAGCAGTTACTCCGGTGCGGGTCTGAATTCACCCCTCCACTTT.

V gene TRBV5-5 combines with J gene TRBJ1-3; unclear D gene. The CDR3 contains 15 residues. V was shortened by 0 bases and J by 2 bases, with 9 bases between the two germline ends. From germline, CDR1 is SGHKS and CDR2 YYEKEE (reference sequence). The CDR3 loop reads CASSLDIPAGNTIYF. As DNA, the CDR3 is TGTGCCAGCAGCTTGGATATCCCCGCTGGAAACACCATATATTTT. The full variable domain, its missing parts supplied by reference TRBV5-5 and TRBJ1-3, is DAGVTQSPTHLIKTRGQQVTLRCSPISGHKSVSWYQQVLGQGPQFIFQYYEKEERGRGNFPDRFSARQFPNYSSELNVNALLLGDSALYLCASSLDIPAGNTIYFGEGSWLTVV.

The chain employs TRBV18 and TRBJ2-3, with D unclear. The CDR3 covers 13 residues. The V end was cut by 7 bases, the J end by 6 bases, with 14 bases between. CDR1 is KGHSH and CDR2 is LQKENI in the germline V gene. CDR3 loop: CASFSLEDDTQYF. The CDR3 nucleotides read TGTGCCAGCTTTTCGCTAGAGGATGATACGCAGTATTTT.

This clone was picked up one time. The chain couples TRBV11-2 to TRBJ2-2; 7 bases align to TRBD1. Germline values: CDR1 SGHAT, CDR2 FQNNGV. The V gene end was trimmed by 4 bases and the J gene end by 0 bases; junction bases not matched to a gene: 2. The length of the CDR3 is 15 residues. CDR3 in DNA: TGTGCCAGCAGCTGGGGACAGACGAACACCGGGGAGCTGTTTTTT. Amino acid sequence: CASSWGQTNTGELFF. Together with reference TRBV11-2 and TRBJ2-2, the CDR3 gives the full variable domain: EAGVAQSPRYKIIEKRQSVAFWCNPISGHATLYWYQQILGQGPKLLIQFQNNGVVDDSQLPKDRFSAERLKGVDSTLKIQPAKLEDSAVYLCASSWGQTNTGELFFGEGSRLTVL.

This chain uses TRBV18 with TRBJ2-2; D ambiguous. V was shortened by 3 bases and J by 0 bases, with 8 bases between the two germline ends. There are 15 residues in the CDR3. Germline V CDR1 and CDR2: KGHSH, LQKENI. This CDR3 reads CASSPGATNTGELFF. CDR3 in DNA: TGTGCCAGCTCACCGGGCGCCACGAACACCGGGGAGCTGTTTTTT.

This clone was counted only a few times. CDR3 nucleotide sequence: TGTGCCAGCAGCAGGACAGGGCTCTCCTATAATTCACCCCTCCACTTT. This codes for CASSRTGLSYNSPLHF. V and J are TRBV28 and TRBJ1-6, with 8 bases matching TRBD1. V dropped 6 bases and J dropped 0; count of bases not matched to a gene: 4. Germline CDR1 reads MDHEN; CDR2 reads SYDVKM. The CDR3 extends over 16 amino acids.

This chain uses TRBV28 with TRBJ1-2; D call uncertain. The CDR3 length is 13 residues. Looked up from germline, CDR1 is MDHEN and CDR2 is SYDVKM. The V end was cut by 5 bases, the J end by 0 bases, with 7 bases between. The CDR3 DNA reads TGTGCCAGCAGTGCTGAGCCTAACTATGGCTACACCTTC. Translating it yields CASSAEPNYGYTF.

This clone has a single count. This chain uses TRBV12-3 or TRBV12-4 with TRBJ1-1, with D possibly TRBD1 on 6 matching bases. Trimming took 6 bases from V and 5 from J, leaving 10 bases between them. This CDR3 spans 12 amino acids. The CDR3 here is CASSATGTEAFF. As DNA, the CDR3 is TGTGCCAGCAGCGCGACAGGAACTGAAGCTTTCTTT.

The genes are TRBV2 and TRBJ2-2, with D perhaps matching TRBD2 (6 bases). There are 16 residues in the CDR3. V was cut by 1 base and J by 5 bases, with 14 bases left in between. Germline values: CDR1 SNHLY, CDR2 FYNNEI. Here the CDR3 DNA reads TGTGCCAGCAGTGAAGTCGGGGGTATGGGGACCGGGGAGCTGTTTTTT. Translation gives CASSEVGGMGTGELFF.

J is TRBJ1-4 and V is TRBV10-2, with TRBD1 as a possible D gene (6 bases). This CDR3 has 14 residues. V was shortened by 6 bases and J by 6 bases, with 14 bases between the two germline ends. Germline V lookup: CDR1 WSHSY, CDR2 SAAADI. The CDR3 bases are TGCGCCAGCAGCTCCTCTAACAGGGATGAAAAACTGTTTTTT. It translates to CASSSSNRDEKLFF.

Many counts were recorded for this clone. The chain is built from TRBV19 and TRBJ1-6; D unclear. Looked up from germline, CDR1 is LNHDA and CDR2 is SQIVND (reference sequence). Trimming removed 7 bases at V and 7 bases at J, with 14 bases between. This CDR3 comprises 14 residues. The CDR3 bases are TGTGCCAGTACCCTAAACGCGGAGAATTCACCCCTCCACTTT. Encoded protein: CASTLNAENSPLHF.

Points on this clone: At the DNA level, this CDR3 is encoded by other sequences in the same sample as well. The chain uses TRBV7-3 and TRBJ2-3; the D gene is possibly TRBD2 (5 bases). CDR1 is SGHTA, CDR2 FQGTGA, per germline. The germline V and J ends were trimmed by 1 base and 2 bases, with 7 bases remaining between them. The CDR3 has 14 residues. Here the CDR3 reads CASSLSRDTDTQYF. As DNA, the CDR3 is TGTGCCAGCAGCTTAAGTCGGGACACAGATACGCAGTATTTT.

The chain joins TRBV5-1 to TRBJ1-3; D call uncertain. CDR1 SGHRS and CDR2 YFSETQ come from the germline V gene. The ends were cut back, 2 bases at V and 4 bases at J, with 4 bases in the middle. The CDR3 is made up of 12 amino acids. The CDR3 loop reads CASSFEGNTIYF. As DNA, the CDR3 is TGCGCCAGCAGCTTTGAGGGAAACACCATATATTTT. The full variable domain, its missing parts supplied by reference TRBV5-1 and TRBJ1-3, is KAGVTQTPRYLIKTRGQQVTLSCSPISGHRSVSWYQQTPGQGLQFLFEYFSETQRNKGNFPGRFSGRQFSNSRSEMNVSTLELGDSALYLCASSFEGNTIYFGEGSWLTVV.

The chain links TRBV14 to TRBJ1-2; 11 positions agree with TRBD1. Germline CDR1 reads SGHDN; CDR2 reads FVKESK. The CDR3 extends over 16 amino acids. Unmatched junction bases numbered 6, after V lost 3 bases and J lost 3 bases. The CDR3 DNA reads TGTGCCAGCAGCCACCTACGGACAGGGGGCGACTATGGCTACACCTTC. Translation: CASSHLRTGGDYGYTF.

CDR3 sequence: CASSERGGQYYEQYF. Written as DNA, the CDR3 is TGTGCCAGCAGCGAGCGGGGGGGCCAGTACTACGAGCAGTACTTC. The rearrangement links TRBV4-2 to TRBJ2-7; 10 positions agree with TRBD2. The V and J ends lost 5 bases and 3 bases, in that order; junction bases with no gene match: 7. CDR3 length: 15 amino acids. Germline CDR1 reads LGHNA; CDR2 reads YNFKEQ.